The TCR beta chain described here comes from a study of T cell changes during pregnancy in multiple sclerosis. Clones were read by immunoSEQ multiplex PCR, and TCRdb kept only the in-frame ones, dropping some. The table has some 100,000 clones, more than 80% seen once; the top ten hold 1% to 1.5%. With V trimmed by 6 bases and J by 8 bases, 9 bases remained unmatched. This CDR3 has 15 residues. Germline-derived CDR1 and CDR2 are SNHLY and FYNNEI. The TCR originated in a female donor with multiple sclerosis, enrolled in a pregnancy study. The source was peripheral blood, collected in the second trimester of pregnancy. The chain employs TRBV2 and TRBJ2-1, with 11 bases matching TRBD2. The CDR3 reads CASSADSGGEDEQFF. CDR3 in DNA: TGTGCCAGCAGCGCAGATAGCGGGGGGGAAGATGAGCAGTTCTTC.